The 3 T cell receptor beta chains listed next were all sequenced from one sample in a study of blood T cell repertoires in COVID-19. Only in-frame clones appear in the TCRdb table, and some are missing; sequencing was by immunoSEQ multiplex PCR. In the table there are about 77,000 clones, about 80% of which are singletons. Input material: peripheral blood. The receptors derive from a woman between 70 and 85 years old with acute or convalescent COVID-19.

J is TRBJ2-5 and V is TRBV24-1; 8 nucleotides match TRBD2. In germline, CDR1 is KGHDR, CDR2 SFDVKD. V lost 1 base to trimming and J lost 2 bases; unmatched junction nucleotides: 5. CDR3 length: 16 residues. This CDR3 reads CATSDFRSSGQETQYF. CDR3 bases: TGTGCCACCAGTGATTTTCGGTCTAGCGGGCAAGAGACCCAGTACTTC.

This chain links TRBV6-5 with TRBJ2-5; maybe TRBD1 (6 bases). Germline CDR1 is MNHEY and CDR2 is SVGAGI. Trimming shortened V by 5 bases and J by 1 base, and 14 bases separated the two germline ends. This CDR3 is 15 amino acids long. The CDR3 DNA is TGTGCCAGCAGTCTGACAGGCTCAATCCAAGAGACCCAGTACTTC. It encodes CASSLTGSIQETQYF.

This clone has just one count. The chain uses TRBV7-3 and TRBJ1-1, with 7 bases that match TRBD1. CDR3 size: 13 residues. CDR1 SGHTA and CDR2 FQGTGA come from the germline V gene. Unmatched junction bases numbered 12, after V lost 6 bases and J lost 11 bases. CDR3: CASSFGKTGPAFF. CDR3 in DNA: TGTGCCAGCAGTTTTGGGAAGACAGGGCCCGCTTTCTTT.